One and the same sample provided the 14 T cell receptor beta chains below, sequenced in a study of CXCR3-negative and CXCR3-positive naive CD8 T cells. Each TRB cDNA library was prepared by 5' RACE (with UMI labels). TCRdb re-analyzed the 5' RACE reads; it lists each CDR3 protein once, without DNA. The ten most abundant clones cover around 0.5% of a sample with about 57,000 distinct CDR3 sequences. These receptors lack a known antigen. General study points: TRB CDR3s were more hydrophobic in CXCR3-positive than in CXCR3-negative naive cells.

Source material: naive CXCR3+ CD8+ T cells from blood. The sample's subset: CD45RO-CCR7+CD27+CD95- naive CD8+ T cells expressing CXCR3 (TNR3+). The receptor set was obtained from a human donor in good health. Some clones in this sample may be carry-over from other donors' samples.

The chain recombines TRBV29-1 with TRBJ1-2. The CDR3 extends over 14 amino acids. CDR1 is SQVTM, CDR2 ANQGSEA, per germline. The CDR3 here is CSVEDYAVTDGYTF.

The chain combines TRBV14 with TRBJ2-7. CDR3 length: 14 residues. Germline V gene lookup returns CDR1 SGHDN and CDR2 FVKESK. CDR3 protein: CASSQDLLPYEQYF.

This rearrangement joins TRBV29-1 to TRBJ2-7; as DNA is missing, the TRBD1 call by TCRdb cannot be tested. In germline, CDR1 is SQVTM, CDR2 ANQGSEA. This CDR3 comprises 14 residues. This chain's CDR3 is CSVEGDTGGYEQYF.

The chain carries TRBV4-3 and TRBJ1-1. Germline CDR1 and CDR2: LGHNA and YSLEER. The CDR3 consists of 15 residues. The CDR3 reads CASSQGAGVNTEAFF.

J is TRBJ2-7 and V is TRBV5-5; absent DNA, TCRdb's TRBD2 call cannot be checked. The length of the CDR3 is 16 residues. CDR1 SGHKS and CDR2 YYEKEE come from the germline V gene (reference sequence). CDR3 in amino acids: CASSYYTSGPLYEQYF. The whole variable domain, remainder taken from reference TRBV5-5 and TRBJ2-7, is DAGVTQSPTHLIKTRGQQVTLRCSPISGHKSVSWYQQVLGQGPQFIFQYYEKEERGRGNFPDRFSARQFPNYSSELNVNALLLGDSALYLCASSYYTSGPLYEQYFGPGTRLTVT.

The chain has TRBV29-1 and TRBJ2-2. Per the germline V gene, CDR1 is SQVTM and CDR2 is ANQGSEA. The CDR3 runs 12 residues. This chain's CDR3 is CSVIRTTGELFF.

The gene calls are TRBV6-5 and TRBJ1-1. This CDR3 is built from 12 residues. Germline CDR1 and CDR2: MNHEY and SVGAGI. The CDR3 sequence: CASLGSNTEAFF.

The chain employs TRBV7-2 and TRBJ1-1. The germline V gene has CDR1 SGHTA and CDR2 FQGNSA. CDR3 length equals 15 residues. The CDR3 sequence: CASSLLTTGYTEAFF.

The chain has TRBV5-8 and TRBJ2-2; TCRdb returns TRBD1, unconfirmable since there is no DNA. The CDR3 runs to 18 residues. CDR1 and CDR2 (germline): SGHTS, YDEGEE. The CDR3 sequence: CASSLFTGATTYTGELFF.

The CDR3 is CASSFVRTGELFF. The chain joins TRBV7-8 to TRBJ2-2. The CDR3 is made up of 13 amino acids. CDR1 and CDR2 from the germline V gene are SGHVS and FQNEAQ.

The chain has TRBV6-5 and TRBJ2-2; TCRdb selects TRBD1, and the lack of DNA leaves this call unchecked. The germline CDR1 and CDR2 sequences are MNHEY and SVGAGI. The CDR3 totals 12 residues. The CDR3 spells CASSPSSGELFF.

This chain connects TRBV20-1 to TRBJ1-2. The CDR3 extends over 14 amino acids. The germline V gene encodes CDR1 DFQATT and CDR2 SNEGSKA (reference sequence). The CDR3 reads CSARDREGVNGYTF.

V and J are TRBV28 and TRBJ1-6; without DNA, the TCRdb call of TRBD1 cannot be checked. Germline values: CDR1 MDHEN, CDR2 SYDVKM. The CDR3 sequence is 13 residues long. The CDR3 loop reads CASSLDRGSPLHF.

V and J are TRBV5-1 and TRBJ1-1; TCRdb designates TRBD1, a call that cannot be tested without DNA. The CDR3 has 18 residues. Germline V CDR1 and CDR2: SGHRS, YFSETQ. The CDR3 loop is CDSSFFEVTVSPNTEAFF. The variable domain in full, completed from reference TRBV5-1 and TRBJ1-1, reads KAGVTQTPRYLIKTRGQQVTLSCSPISGHRSVSWYQQTPGQGLQFLFEYFSETQRNKGNFPGRFSGRQFSNSRSEMNVSTLELGDSALYLCDSSFFEVTVSPNTEAFFGQGTRLTVV.